These 20 T cell receptor beta chains originate from one sample sequenced in a study of blood T cell repertoires in COVID-19. The data were produced by immunoSEQ multiplex PCR, yet TCRdb's version contains in-frame clones alone and is incomplete. Here the sample spans roughly 250,000 clones, about 86% being singletons. The sequenced material came from peripheral blood. Receptor source: a person aged 70 to 79 with COVID-19, enrolled during active disease.

The chain joins TRBV6-2 or TRBV6-3 to TRBJ1-3, with a possible D match to TRBD1 (6 bases). The germline V gene has CDR1 MNHEY and CDR2 SVGEGT. The V end was cut by 7 bases, the J end by 4 bases, with 14 bases between. The CDR3 runs 14 residues. The CDR3: CASNPPGHGNTIYF. The CDR3 DNA reads as TGTGCCAGCAACCCACCGGGACACGGAAACACCATATATTTT.

V gene TRBV5-6 combines with J gene TRBJ1-5; no clear D. The V gene's germline CDR1 is SGHDT and CDR2 YYEEEE. The CDR3 has 14 residues. Trimming took 7 bases from V and 4 from J, leaving 15 bases between them. This CDR3 reads CASELRELNQPQHF. The CDR3, as DNA: TGTGCCAGCGAATTAAGGGAGCTTAATCAGCCCCAGCATTTT.

This chain links TRBV28 with TRBJ1-5; D is possibly TRBD1 (6 bases). Germline loops: CDR1 MDHEN, CDR2 SYDVKM. The CDR3 is made up of 15 amino acids. Trimming shortened V by 8 bases and J by 2 bases, and 16 bases separated the two germline ends. CDR3 DNA sequence: TGTGCCAGCCAACGTCACAGGGATGGCAATCAGCCCCAGCATTTT. Translating gives CASQRHRDGNQPQHF. The complete variable domain, with remaining parts taken from reference TRBV28 and TRBJ1-5, reads DVKVTQSSRYLVKRTGEKVFLECVQDMDHENMFWYRQDPGLGLRLIYFSYDVKMKEKGDIPEGYSVSREKKERFSLILESASTNQTSMYLCASQRHRDGNQPQHFGDGTRLSIL.

This clone has only a few counts. J is TRBJ1-4 and V is TRBV29-1; 7 bases are shared with TRBD1. With 7 bases clipped from V and 6 bases from J, the junction kept 5 bases outside the gene matches. The length of the CDR3 is 12 residues. The germline gives CDR1 SQVTM, CDR2 ANQGSEA. The CDR3 loop reads CSARQGDEKLFF. In DNA, the CDR3 is TGCAGCGCTAGACAGGGAGATGAAAAACTGTTTTTT.

The chain couples TRBV11-2 to TRBJ2-7; D is undetermined. There are 16 residues in the CDR3. The V gene's germline CDR1 is SGHAT and CDR2 FQNNGV. The ends were cut back, 5 bases at V and 0 bases at J, with 17 bases in the middle. CDR3 amino acids: CASSHGDSVFSYEQYF. The CDR3 region has the DNA TGTGCCAGCAGCCACGGTGACTCCGTCTTCTCCTACGAGCAGTACTTC.

The rearrangement links TRBV7-9 to TRBJ1-2; D not resolved. Trimming took off 5 bases at V and 0 bases at J, with 10 bases between the two ends. The CDR3 has 14 residues. CDR1 is SEHNR and CDR2 is FQNEAQ in the germline V gene (reference sequence). This CDR3 reads CASSPSGTNYGYTF. CDR3 bases: TGTGCCAGCAGCCCCTCGGGGACTAACTATGGCTACACCTTC.

This chain connects TRBV7-2 to TRBJ2-7, with TRBD2 matching 9 bases. J was trimmed by 2 bases and V by 5 bases; bases with no gene match: 10. Germline CDR1 and CDR2: SGHTA and FQGNSA. There are 16 residues in the CDR3. In nucleotides, the CDR3 is TGTGCCAGCAGCCCCGCGAGGGCTAGCGGGACCTACGAGCAGTACTTC. Amino acid sequence: CASSPARASGTYEQYF.

V usage is TRBV5-1 and J usage is TRBJ1-2, with D possibly matching TRBD1 (5 bases). The V gene's germline CDR1 is SGHRS and CDR2 YFSETQ. V was trimmed by 3 bases and J by 4 bases, leaving 13 bases between them. The CDR3 spans 14 residues. The CDR3 bases are TGCGCCAGCAGCTCGACCCAGGGAGGCTATGGCTACACCTTC. As protein: CASSSTQGGYGYTF.

This sequence joins TRBV5-1 and TRBJ1-6, with D uncertain. There are 14 residues in the CDR3. CDR1 and CDR2 from the germline V gene are SGHRS and YFSETQ. Trimming pared 0 bases from V and 9 bases from J, leaving 10 bases between. CDR3 in DNA: TGCGCCAGCAGCTTGGAGCATGACTCTTCACCCCTCCACTTT. Encoded protein: CASSLEHDSSPLHF.

The chain combines TRBV7-8 with TRBJ2-6, with TRBD1 matching 10 bases. J lost 0 bases, V lost 5 bases, and 7 bases had no gene match. Germline CDR1 reads SGHVS; CDR2 reads FQNEAQ. This CDR3 contains 18 residues. The CDR3 reads CASSVRDRGSSGANVLTF. CDR3 in DNA: TGTGCCAGCAGCGTACGGGACAGGGGAAGCTCTGGGGCCAACGTCCTGACTTTC.

This clone was detected once. The chain recombines TRBV28 with TRBJ1-6; D might be TRBD1 (5 bases). The CDR3 totals 13 residues. Trimming took off 5 bases at V and 8 bases at J, with 10 bases between the two ends. In germline, CDR1 is MDHEN, CDR2 SYDVKM. The chain's CDR3 is CASSAVRDSPLHF. For the CDR3, the DNA is TGTGCCAGCAGTGCCGTCAGGGATTCACCCCTCCACTTT.

The chain combines TRBV7-2 with TRBJ1-2, with TRBD1 as a possible D gene (5 bases). Trimming took off 3 bases at V and 8 bases at J, with 13 bases between the two ends. Germline values: CDR1 SGHTA, CDR2 FQGNSA. The CDR3 runs to 13 residues. CDR3 region: CASSLAGIGGYTF. CDR3 DNA: TGTGCCAGCAGCTTGGCAGGGATAGGCGGCTACACCTTC.

This clone was seen a handful of times. J is TRBJ1-2 and V is TRBV3-1 (or the pseudogene TRBV3-2); 8 bases map to TRBD1. The length of the CDR3 is 12 residues. Germline V gene data show CDR1 as LGHDT and CDR2 as YNNKEL (reference sequence). V shed 10 bases, J shed 8 bases, and the junction held 9 bases outside the gene matches. CDR3 in DNA: TGTGCCACCCGGACAGGGAAGTACGGCTACACCTTC. Translation: CATRTGKYGYTF.

This clone was recorded once. J is TRBJ1-4 and V is TRBV19; possible D gene TRBD1, 6 bases. The CDR3 spans 15 residues. In germline, CDR1 is LNHDA, CDR2 SQIVND (reference sequence). Trimming stripped 5 bases from V and 6 bases from J, with 16 bases between. In DNA, the CDR3 is TGTGCCAGTAGTCCCCAAGGACAGCTACATGAAAAACTGTTTTTT. This sequence encodes CASSPQGQLHEKLFF.

The chain carries TRBV7-9 and TRBJ2-5, with 8 bases matching TRBD2. Germline loops: CDR1 SEHNR, CDR2 FQNEAQ (reference sequence). Trimming removed 5 bases from V and 3 bases from J; junction bases left unmatched: 8. This CDR3 contains 15 residues. Written as DNA, the CDR3 is TGTGCCAGCAGCCCGAACGGCGGGGGGAAAGAGACCCAGTACTTC. Amino acids: CASSPNGGGKETQYF.

The chain employs TRBV10-3 and TRBJ1-2; TRBD1 is a possible D gene (5 bases). V lost 11 bases and J 5 bases, leaving 18 bases between the germline ends. The CDR3 is 13 residues long. In germline, CDR1 is ENHRY, CDR2 SYGVKD. CDR3 sequence reads: CAAQREDNYGYTF. The CDR3 DNA sequence: TGTGCCGCCCAGCGGGAGGACAATTATGGCTACACCTTC.

The gene calls are TRBV4-1 and TRBJ1-1, with TRBD1 identical over 10 bases. In germline, CDR1 is MGHRA, CDR2 YSYEKL. CDR3 length: 16 residues. V shed 8 bases and J 1 base; nucleotides not matched to a gene: 10. For the CDR3, the DNA is TGCGCCAGCCGCCGGGACAGGGGAAACGGGAACACTGAAGCTTTCTTT. This codes for CASRRDRGNGNTEAFF.

Regarding this clone: Other DNA sequences within the sample encode an identical CDR3. The V and J genes are TRBV2 and TRBJ1-2; perhaps TRBD1 as D (6 bases). V lost 2 bases and J 4 bases, leaving 8 bases between the germline ends. CDR1 SNHLY and CDR2 FYNNEI come from the germline V gene. The CDR3 has 13 amino acids. In DNA, the CDR3 is TGTGCCAGCAGTGAATCCAGGGGCTATGGCTACACCTTC. Residues: CASSESRGYGYTF.

This clone was detected a few times. V usage is TRBV7-8 and J usage is TRBJ2-1; D perhaps matches TRBD2 (5 bases). Germline lookup yields CDR1 SGHVS and CDR2 FQNEAQ. The CDR3 loop spans 16 amino acids. Trimming took off 1 base at V and 5 bases at J, with 15 bases between the two ends. The CDR3 sequence: CASSLVGFGVDNEQFF. CDR3 sequence (DNA): TGTGCCAGCAGCTTAGTAGGTTTCGGGGTCGACAATGAGCAGTTCTTC.

The V and J genes are TRBV5-1 and TRBJ2-7; the match to TRBD1 covers 11 bases. CDR3 length: 15 amino acids. Germline V gene sequence: CDR1 SGHRS, CDR2 YFSETQ. J gave up 4 bases and V 2 bases, and 5 bases lay outside the gene matches. CDR3 in DNA: TGCGCCAGCAGCTTAGGGACAGGGGGGATTTACGAGCAGTACTTC. Translation gives CASSLGTGGIYEQYF.